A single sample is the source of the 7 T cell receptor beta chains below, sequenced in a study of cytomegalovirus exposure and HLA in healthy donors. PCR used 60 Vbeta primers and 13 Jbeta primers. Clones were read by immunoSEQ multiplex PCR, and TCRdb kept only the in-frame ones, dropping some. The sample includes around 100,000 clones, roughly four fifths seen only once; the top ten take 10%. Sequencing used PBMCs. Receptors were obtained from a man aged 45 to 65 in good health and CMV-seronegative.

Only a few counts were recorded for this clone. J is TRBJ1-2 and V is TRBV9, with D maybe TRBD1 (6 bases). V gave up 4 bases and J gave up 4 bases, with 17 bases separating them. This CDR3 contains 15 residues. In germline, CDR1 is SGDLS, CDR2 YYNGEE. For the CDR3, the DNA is TGTGCCAGCAGCCACATTCAGGGGAAGGCCTATGGCTACACCTTC. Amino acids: CASSHIQGKAYGYTF.

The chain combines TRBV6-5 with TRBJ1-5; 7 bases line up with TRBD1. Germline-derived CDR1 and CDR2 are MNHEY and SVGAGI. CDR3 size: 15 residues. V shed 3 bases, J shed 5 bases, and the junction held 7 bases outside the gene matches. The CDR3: CASSYTGAPDQPQHF. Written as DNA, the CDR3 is TGTGCCAGCAGTTATACAGGGGCGCCGGATCAGCCCCAGCATTTT.

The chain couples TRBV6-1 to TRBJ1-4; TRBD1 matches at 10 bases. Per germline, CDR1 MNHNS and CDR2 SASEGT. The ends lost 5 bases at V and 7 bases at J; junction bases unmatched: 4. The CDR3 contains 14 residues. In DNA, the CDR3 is TGTGCCAGCAGTAGACAGGGGGCGGGTGAAAAACTGTTTTTT. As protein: CASSRQGAGEKLFF.

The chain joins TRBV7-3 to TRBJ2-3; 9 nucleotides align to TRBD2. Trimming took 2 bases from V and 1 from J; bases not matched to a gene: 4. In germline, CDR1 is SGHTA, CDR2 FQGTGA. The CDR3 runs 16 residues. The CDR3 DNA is TGTGCCAGCAGCTTAGTCGCTAGCGGGGGCACAGATACGCAGTATTTT. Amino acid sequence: CASSLVASGGTDTQYF.

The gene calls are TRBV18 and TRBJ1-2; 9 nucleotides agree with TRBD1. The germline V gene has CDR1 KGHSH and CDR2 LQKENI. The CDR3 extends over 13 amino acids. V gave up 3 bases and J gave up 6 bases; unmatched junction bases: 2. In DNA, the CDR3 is TGTGCCAGCTCACCCGGGACAGGGCATGGCTACACCTTC. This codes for CASSPGTGHGYTF.

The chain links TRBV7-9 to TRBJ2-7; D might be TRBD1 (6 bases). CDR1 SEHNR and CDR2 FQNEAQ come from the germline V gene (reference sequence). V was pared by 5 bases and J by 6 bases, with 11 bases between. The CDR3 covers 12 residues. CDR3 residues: CASSPWGREQYF. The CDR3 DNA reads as TGTGCCAGCAGCCCCTGGGGGCGCGAGCAGTACTTC.

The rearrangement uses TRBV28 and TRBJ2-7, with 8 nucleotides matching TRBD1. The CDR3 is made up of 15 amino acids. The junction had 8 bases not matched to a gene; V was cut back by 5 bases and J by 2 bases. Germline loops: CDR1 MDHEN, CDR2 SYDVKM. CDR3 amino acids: CASSTTGGFAYEQYF. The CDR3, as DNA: TGTGCCAGCAGTACTACAGGGGGATTCGCCTACGAGCAGTACTTC.